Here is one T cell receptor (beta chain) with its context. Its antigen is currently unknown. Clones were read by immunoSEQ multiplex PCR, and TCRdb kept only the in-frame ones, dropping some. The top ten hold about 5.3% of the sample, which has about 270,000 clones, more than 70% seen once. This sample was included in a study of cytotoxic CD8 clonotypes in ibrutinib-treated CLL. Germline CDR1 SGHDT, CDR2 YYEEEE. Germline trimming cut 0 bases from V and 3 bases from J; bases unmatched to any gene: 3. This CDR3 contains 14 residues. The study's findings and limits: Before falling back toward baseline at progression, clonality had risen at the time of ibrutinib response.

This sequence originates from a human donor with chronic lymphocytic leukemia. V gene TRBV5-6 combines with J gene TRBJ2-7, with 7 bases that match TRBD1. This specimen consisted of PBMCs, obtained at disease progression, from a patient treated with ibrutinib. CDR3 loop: CASSLAGTVYEQYF. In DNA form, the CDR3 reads TGTGCCAGCAGCTTGGCCGGGACAGTCTACGAGCAGTACTTC.